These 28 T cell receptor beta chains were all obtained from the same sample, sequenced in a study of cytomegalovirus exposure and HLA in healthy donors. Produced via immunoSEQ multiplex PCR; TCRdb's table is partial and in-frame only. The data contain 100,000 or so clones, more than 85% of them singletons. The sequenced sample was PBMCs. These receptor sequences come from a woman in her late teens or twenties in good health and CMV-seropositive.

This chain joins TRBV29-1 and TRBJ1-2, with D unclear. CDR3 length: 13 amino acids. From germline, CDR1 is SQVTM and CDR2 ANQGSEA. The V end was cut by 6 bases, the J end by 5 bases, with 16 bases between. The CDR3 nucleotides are TGCAGCGTCCTAGGCGGGGTAGGATATGGCTACACCTTC. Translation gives CSVLGGVGYGYTF.

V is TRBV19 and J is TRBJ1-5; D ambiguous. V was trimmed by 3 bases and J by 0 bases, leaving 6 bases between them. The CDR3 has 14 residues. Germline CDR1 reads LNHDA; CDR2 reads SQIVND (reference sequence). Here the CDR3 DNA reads TGTGCCAGTAGTATTATCAGTAGCAATCAGCCCCAGCATTTT. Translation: CASSIISSNQPQHF.

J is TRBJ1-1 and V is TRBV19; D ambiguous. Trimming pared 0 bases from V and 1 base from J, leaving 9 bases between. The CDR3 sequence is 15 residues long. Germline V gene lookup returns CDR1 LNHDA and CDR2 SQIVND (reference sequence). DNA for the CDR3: TGTGCCAGTAGTATAGATATTAAGAGGAACACTGAAGCTTTCTTT. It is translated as CASSIDIKRNTEAFF. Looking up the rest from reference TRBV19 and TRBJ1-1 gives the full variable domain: DGGITQSPKYLFRKEGQNVTLSCEQNLNHDAMYWYRQDPGQGLRLIYYSQIVNDFQKGDIAEGYSVSREKKESFPLTVTSAQKNPTAFYLCASSIDIKRNTEAFFGQGTRLTVV.

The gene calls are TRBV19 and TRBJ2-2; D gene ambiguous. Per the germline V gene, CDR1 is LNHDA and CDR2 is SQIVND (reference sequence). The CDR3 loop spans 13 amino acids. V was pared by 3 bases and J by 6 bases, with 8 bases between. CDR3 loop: CASSIIIAGELFF. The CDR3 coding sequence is TGTGCCAGTAGTATTATAATCGCCGGGGAGCTGTTTTTT. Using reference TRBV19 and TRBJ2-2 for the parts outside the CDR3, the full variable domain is DGGITQSPKYLFRKEGQNVTLSCEQNLNHDAMYWYRQDPGQGLRLIYYSQIVNDFQKGDIAEGYSVSREKKESFPLTVTSAQKNPTAFYLCASSIIIAGELFFGEGSRLTVL.

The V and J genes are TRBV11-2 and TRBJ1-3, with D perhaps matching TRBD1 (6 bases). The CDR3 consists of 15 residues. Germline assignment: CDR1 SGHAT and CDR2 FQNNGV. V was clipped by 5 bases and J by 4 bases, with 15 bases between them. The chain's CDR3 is CASSAGGGQGNTIYF. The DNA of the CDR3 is TGTGCCAGCAGCGCTGGCGGGGGGCAGGGAAACACCATATATTTT.

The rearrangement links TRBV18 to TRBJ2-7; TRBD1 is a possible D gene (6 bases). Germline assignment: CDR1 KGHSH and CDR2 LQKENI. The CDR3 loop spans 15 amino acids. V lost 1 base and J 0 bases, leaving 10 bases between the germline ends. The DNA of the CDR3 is TGTGCCAGCTCACCACAGTCCAGGGGCTCCTACGAGCAGTACTTC. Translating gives CASSPQSRGSYEQYF.

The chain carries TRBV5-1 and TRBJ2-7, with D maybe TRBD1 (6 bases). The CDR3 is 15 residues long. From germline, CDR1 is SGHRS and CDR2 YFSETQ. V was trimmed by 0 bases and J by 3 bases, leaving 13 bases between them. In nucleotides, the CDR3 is TGCGCCAGCAGCTTGGAAGGGGGTACTCACTACGAGCAGTACTTC. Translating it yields CASSLEGGTHYEQYF. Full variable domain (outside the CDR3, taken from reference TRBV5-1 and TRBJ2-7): KAGVTQTPRYLIKTRGQQVTLSCSPISGHRSVSWYQQTPGQGLQFLFEYFSETQRNKGNFPGRFSGRQFSNSRSEMNVSTLELGDSALYLCASSLEGGTHYEQYFGPGTRLTVT.

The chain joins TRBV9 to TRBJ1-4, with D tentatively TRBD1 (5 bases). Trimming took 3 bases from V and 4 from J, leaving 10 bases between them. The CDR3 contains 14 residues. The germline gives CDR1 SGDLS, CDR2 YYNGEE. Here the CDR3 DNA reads TGTGCCAGCAGCGGGCAGGGACTTAATGAAAAACTGTTTTTT. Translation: CASSGQGLNEKLFF.

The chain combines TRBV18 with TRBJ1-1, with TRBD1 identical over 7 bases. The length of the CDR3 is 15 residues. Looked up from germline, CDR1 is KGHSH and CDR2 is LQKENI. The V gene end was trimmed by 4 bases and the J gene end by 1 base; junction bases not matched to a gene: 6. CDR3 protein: CASSQRTGPNTEAFF. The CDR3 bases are TGTGCCAGCTCACAGAGGACAGGACCGAACACTGAAGCTTTCTTT.

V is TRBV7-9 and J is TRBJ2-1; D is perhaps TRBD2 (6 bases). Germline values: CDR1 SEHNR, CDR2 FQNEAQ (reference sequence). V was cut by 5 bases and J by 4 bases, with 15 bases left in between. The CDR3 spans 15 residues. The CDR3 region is CASSQIAVRYNEQFF. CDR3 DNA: TGTGCCAGCAGCCAAATAGCGGTCCGTTACAATGAGCAGTTCTTC. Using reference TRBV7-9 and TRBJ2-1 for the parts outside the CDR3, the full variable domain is DTGVSQNPRHKITKRGQNVTFRCDPISEHNRLYWYRQTLGQGPEFLTYFQNEAQLEKSRLLSDRFSAERPKGSFSTLEIQRTEQGDSAMYLCASSQIAVRYNEQFFGPGTRLTVL.

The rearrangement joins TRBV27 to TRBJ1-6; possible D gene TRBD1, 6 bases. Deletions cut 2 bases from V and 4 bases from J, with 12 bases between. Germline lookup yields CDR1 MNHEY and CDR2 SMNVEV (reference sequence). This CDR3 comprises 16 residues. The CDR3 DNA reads TGTGCCAGCAGTTTACTCAGGGGCCTTTATAATTCACCCCTCCACTTT. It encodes CASSLLRGLYNSPLHF.

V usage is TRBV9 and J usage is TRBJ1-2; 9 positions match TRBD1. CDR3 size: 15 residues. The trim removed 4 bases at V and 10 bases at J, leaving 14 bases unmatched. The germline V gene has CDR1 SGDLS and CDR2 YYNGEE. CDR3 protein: CASSLSGQGREIYTF. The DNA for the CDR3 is TGTGCCAGCAGCCTAAGCGGACAGGGGAGAGAGATCTACACCTTC. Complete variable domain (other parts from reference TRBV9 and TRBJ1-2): DSGVTQTPKHLITATGQRVTLRCSPRSGDLSVYWYQQSLDQGLQFLIQYYNGEERAKGNILERFSAQQFPDLHSELNLSSLELGDSALYFCASSLSGQGREIYTFGSGTRLTVV.

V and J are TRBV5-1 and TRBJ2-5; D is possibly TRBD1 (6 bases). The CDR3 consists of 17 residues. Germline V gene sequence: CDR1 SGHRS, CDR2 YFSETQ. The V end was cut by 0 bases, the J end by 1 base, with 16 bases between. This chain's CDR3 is CASSLAPGHDGQETQYF. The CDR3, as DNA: TGCGCCAGCAGCTTGGCACCGGGACATGATGGCCAAGAGACCCAGTACTTC.

The DNA for the CDR3 is TGTGCCAGCAGTGTTACAGCCACCACCAATCAGCCCCAGCATTTT. This encodes CASSVTATTNQPQHF. The chain is built from TRBV6-1 and TRBJ1-5; no clear D gene. The CDR3 is 15 residues long. With 4 bases removed from V and 3 bases from J, the gap between germline ends came to 13 bases. The germline V gene has CDR1 MNHNS and CDR2 SASEGT.

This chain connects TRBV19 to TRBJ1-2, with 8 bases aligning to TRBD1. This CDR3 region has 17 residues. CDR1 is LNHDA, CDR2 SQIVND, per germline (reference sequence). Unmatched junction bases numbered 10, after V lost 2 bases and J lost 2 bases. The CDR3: CASSILDRASGNYGYTF. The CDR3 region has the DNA TGTGCCAGTAGTATACTGGACAGGGCGTCGGGAAACTATGGCTACACCTTC.

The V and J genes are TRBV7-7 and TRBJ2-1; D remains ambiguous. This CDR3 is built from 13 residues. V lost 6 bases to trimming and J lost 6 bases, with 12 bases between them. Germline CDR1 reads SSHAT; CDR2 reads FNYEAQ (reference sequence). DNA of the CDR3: TGTGCCAGCAGTCTTAGTGATGGCAATGAGCAGTTCTTC. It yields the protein CASSLSDGNEQFF. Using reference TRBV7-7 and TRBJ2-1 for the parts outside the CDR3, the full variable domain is GAGVSQSPRYKVTKRGQDVTLRCDPISSHATLYWYQQALGQGPEFLTYFNYEAQPDKSGLPSDRFSAERPEGSISTLTIQRTEQRDSAMYRCASSLSDGNEQFFGPGTRLTVL.

CDR3 nucleotide sequence: TGTGCCAGCAGTTTACGCGGTCATAGCAATCAGCCCCAGCATTTT. Its protein is CASSLRGHSNQPQHF. The chain has TRBV28 and TRBJ1-5; no reliable D call. The CDR3 spans 15 residues. Germline assignment: CDR1 MDHEN and CDR2 SYDVKM. Trimming pared 2 bases from V and 0 bases from J, leaving 8 bases between.

The CDR3 bases are TGTGCCAGCAGCTTATCCCGCGAGCGGGGAACCGGGGAGCTGTTTTTT. Residues: CASSLSRERGTGELFF. The chain carries TRBV7-2 and TRBJ2-2, with TRBD2 matching over 7 bases. V dropped 2 bases and J dropped 5; count of bases not matched to a gene: 8. The germline gives CDR1 SGHTA, CDR2 FQGNSA. The CDR3 is 16 residues long. Using reference TRBV7-2 and TRBJ2-2 for the parts outside the CDR3, the full variable domain is GAGVSQSPSNKVTEKGKDVELRCDPISGHTALYWYRQSLGQGLEFLIYFQGNSAPDKSGLPSDRFSAERTGGSVSTLTIQRTQQEDSAVYLCASSLSRERGTGELFFGEGSRLTVL.

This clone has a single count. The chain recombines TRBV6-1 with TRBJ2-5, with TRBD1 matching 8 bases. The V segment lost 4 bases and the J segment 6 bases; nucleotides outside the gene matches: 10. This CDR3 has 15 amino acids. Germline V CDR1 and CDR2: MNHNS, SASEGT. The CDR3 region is CASSVPGQGGQTQYF. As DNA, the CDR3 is TGTGCCAGCAGTGTACCCGGACAGGGTGGACAGACCCAGTACTTC.

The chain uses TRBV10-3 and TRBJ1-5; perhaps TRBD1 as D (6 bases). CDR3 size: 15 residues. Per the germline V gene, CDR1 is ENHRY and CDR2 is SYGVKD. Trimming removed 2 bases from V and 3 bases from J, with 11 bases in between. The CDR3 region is CAISELGQFNQPQHF. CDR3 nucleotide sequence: TGTGCCATCAGTGAGCTCGGACAGTTCAATCAGCCCCAGCATTTT.

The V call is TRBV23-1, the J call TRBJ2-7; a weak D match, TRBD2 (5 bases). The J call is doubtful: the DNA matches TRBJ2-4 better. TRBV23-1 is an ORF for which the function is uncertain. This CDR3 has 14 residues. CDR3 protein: CASRGPSEAFIQYF. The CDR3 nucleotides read TGCGCCAGCAGGGGTCCTTCGGAGGCATTCATTCAGTACTTC.

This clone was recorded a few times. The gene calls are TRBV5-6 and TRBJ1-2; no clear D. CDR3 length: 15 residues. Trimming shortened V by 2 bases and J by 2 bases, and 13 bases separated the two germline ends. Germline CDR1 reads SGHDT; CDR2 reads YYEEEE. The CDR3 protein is CASSLSPDLNYGYTF. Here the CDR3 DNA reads TGTGCCAGCAGCTTAAGTCCAGATCTCAACTATGGCTACACCTTC.

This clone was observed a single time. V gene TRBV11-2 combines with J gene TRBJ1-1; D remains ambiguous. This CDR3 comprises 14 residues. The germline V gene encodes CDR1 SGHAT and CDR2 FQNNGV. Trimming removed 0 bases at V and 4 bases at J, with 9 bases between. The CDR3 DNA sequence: TGTGCCAGCAGCTTAGATACGGGGAGCACTGAAGCTTTCTTT. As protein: CASSLDTGSTEAFF.

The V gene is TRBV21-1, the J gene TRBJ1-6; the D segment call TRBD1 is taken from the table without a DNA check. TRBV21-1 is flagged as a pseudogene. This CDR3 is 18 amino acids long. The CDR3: CASTPKAVLEGTDSPLHF. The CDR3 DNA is TGTGCCAGCACCCCCAAAGCGGTTTTGGAAGGGACAGATTCACCCCTCCACTTT.

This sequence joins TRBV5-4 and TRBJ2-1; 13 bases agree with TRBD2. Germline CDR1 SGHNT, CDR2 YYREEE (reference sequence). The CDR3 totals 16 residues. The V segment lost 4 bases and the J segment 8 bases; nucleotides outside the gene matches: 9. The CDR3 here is CASSTTSGRAVYEQFF. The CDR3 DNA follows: TGTGCCAGCAGCACCACTAGCGGGAGGGCGGTATATGAGCAGTTCTTC.

CDR3 sequence: CASSQVGQDSGNTIYF. The CDR3 DNA follows: TGTGCCAGCAGCCAAGTCGGACAAGACTCTGGAAACACCATATATTTT. The chain recombines TRBV4-2 with TRBJ1-3; tentative D call: TRBD1 (5 bases). Trimming stripped 1 base from V and 0 bases from J, with 10 bases between. Germline lookup yields CDR1 LGHNA and CDR2 YNFKEQ. The CDR3 covers 16 residues.

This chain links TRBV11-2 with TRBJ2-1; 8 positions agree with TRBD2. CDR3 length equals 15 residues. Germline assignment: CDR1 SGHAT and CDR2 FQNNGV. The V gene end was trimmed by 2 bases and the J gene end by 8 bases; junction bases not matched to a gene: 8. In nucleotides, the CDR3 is TGTGCCAGCAGCTTAAGCGGGAGAGGCTGGCATGAGCAGTTCTTC. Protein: CASSLSGRGWHEQFF.

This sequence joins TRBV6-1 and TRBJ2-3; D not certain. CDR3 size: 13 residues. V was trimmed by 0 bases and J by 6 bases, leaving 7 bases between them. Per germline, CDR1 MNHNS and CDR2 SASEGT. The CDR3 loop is CASSEAVRDTQYF. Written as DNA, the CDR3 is TGTGCCAGCAGTGAAGCGGTTCGGGATACGCAGTATTTT.